Here is one T cell receptor beta chain with its context. This entry belongs to a study of blood T cell repertoires in COVID-19. The V end was cut by 1 base, the J end by 6 bases, with 10 bases between. Looked up from germline, CDR1 is MNHEY and CDR2 is SMNVEV (reference sequence). The CDR3 extends over 13 amino acids. TCRdb's copy holds only in-frame clones and misses some; the assay was immunoSEQ multiplex PCR. The sample records more than 80,000 clones, roughly nine tenths being singletons. The chain employs TRBV27 and TRBJ2-7; D might be TRBD1 (5 bases). What was sequenced was peripheral blood. The source is a human donor with active COVID-19. The donor label of this sample is uncertain. CDR3 sequence reads: CASSLWGRGEQYF. DNA of the CDR3: TGTGCCAGCAGTTTATGGGGTAGGGGCGAGCAGTACTTC.